The clone carrying this TCR beta chain was seen only a few times. Profiled with immunoSEQ multiplex PCR; TCRdb holds only in-frame clones, not every one. Here the sample spans tens of thousands of clones, 82% being singletons. This sample is drawn from a study of blood T cell repertoires in COVID-19. This TCR derives from a human donor in a cohort sampled during active COVID-19. The specimen sequenced was peripheral blood.

The DNA for the CDR3 is TGTGCCAGCAGCCCGTGGACAGGGAACACCGGGGAGCTGTTTTTT. The encoded protein is CASSPWTGNTGELFF. The chain employs TRBV3-1 (or the pseudogene TRBV3-2) and TRBJ2-2; 7 bases align to TRBD1. V gave up 4 bases and J gave up 1 base; unmatched junction bases: 3. This CDR3 region has 15 residues. Germline lookup yields CDR1 LGHDT and CDR2 YNNKEL (reference sequence).